This entry describes one T cell receptor (beta chain). Trimming stripped 1 base from V and 8 bases from J, with 5 bases between. The CDR3 consists of 10 residues. The germline CDR1 and CDR2 sequences are SQVTM and ANQGSEA. This sample was included in a study of blood T cell repertoires in COVID-19. Original processing methods: Amplification of reference gene primers was used by the study to estimate nucleated cell counts. The data were produced by immunoSEQ multiplex PCR, yet TCRdb's version contains in-frame clones alone and is incomplete. The V and J calls and clone size were taken over from that table, and D and trimming were inferred from the DNA. The sample lists around 500,000 clones, approximately 85% occurring once.

The source of this sequence is a human donor in a cohort sampled during active COVID-19. This chain joins TRBV29-1 and TRBJ1-2; D not certain. Input material: peripheral blood. This CDR3 is CSVEAGGYTF. In DNA form, the CDR3 reads TGCAGCGTTGAAGCGGGAGGCTACACCTTC.